Listed below are T cell receptor beta chains from one sample, sequenced in a study of shared clonotypes between healthy human individuals. Profiled with immunoSEQ multiplex PCR; TCRdb holds only in-frame clones, not every one. This sample yields about 380,000 clones, of which around 96% are seen a single time; about 0.32% belongs to the top ten. Sequencing input: memory CD8+ T cells sorted from blood. These receptor sequences come from a man aged 25 to 40 in good health. Both conserved end residues are part of each CDR3. D genes are given only for firm matches. Rows may omit the clone size; those that give it use once, few, many or a size class.

>13|TRBJ2-3|-|TRBD1|TRBV2
CASSGQGTDTQYF
TGTGCCAGCAGTGGACAGGGAACCGATACGCAGTATTTT
>15|TRBJ1-5|-|-|TRBV7-9
CASSLAGYSNQPQHF
TGTGCCAGCAGCTTAGCAGGATATAGCAATCAGCCCCAGCATTTT
>14|TRBJ1-5|-|-|TRBV28
CASSNPDSNQPQHF
TGTGCCAGCAGCAACCCGGACAGCAATCAGCCCCAGCATTTT
>14|TRBJ1-3|-|-|TRBV5-5
CASSLGGSGNTIYF
TGTGCCAGCAGCTTGGGGGGCTCTGGAAACACCATATATTTT
>11|TRBJ2-3|-|-|TRBV2
CASRARDTQYF
TGTGCCAGCAGGGCACGAGATACGCAGTATTTT
>15|TRBJ2-5|-|TRBD2|TRBV28
CASSPGLAGVETQYF
TGTGCCAGCAGTCCGGGACTAGCGGGAGTAGAGACCCAGTACTTC
>14|TRBJ1-4|-|-|TRBV28
CASSHYSYPEKLFF
TGTGCCAGCAGTCATTATTCCTATCCCGAAAAACTGTTTTTT
>12|TRBJ2-7|-|-|TRBV28
CASSLLVYEQYF
TGTGCCAGCAGTTTACTAGTCTACGAGCAGTACTTC
>17|TRBJ2-1|-|TRBD2|TRBV27
CASSGPGLAGEEDEQFF
TGTGCCAGCAGTGGACCAGGACTAGCGGGAGAGGAAGATGAGCAGTTCTTC
>14|TRBJ2-2|-|TRBD1|TRBV28
CASSPPQGARELFF
TGTGCCAGCAGCCCCCCCCAGGGGGCCCGGGAGCTGTTTTTT
>20|TRBJ1-5|-|-|TRBV21-1
CASRRGNRTGGNINNQPQHF
TGTGCCAGCAGGAGGGGAAACCGGACAGGGGGCAACATTAACAATCAGCCCCAGCATTTT
>17|TRBJ2-1|-|TRBD2|TRBV7-9
CASSPRLAASSYNEQFF
TGTGCCAGCAGCCCACGACTAGCGGCAAGCTCCTACAATGAGCAGTTCTTC
>15|TRBJ2-1|once|-|TRBV30
CAWSDRGFSYNEQFF
TGTGCCTGGAGTGATCGGGGTTTCTCCTACAATGAGCAGTTCTTC
>13|TRBJ2-5|-|TRBD1|TRBV19
CASSIRGQETQYF
TGTGCCAGTAGTATCAGGGGGCAAGAGACCCAGTACTTC
>13|TRBJ1-3|-|-|TRBV10-2
CASSGTSGNTIYF
TGCGCCAGCAGTGGGACATCTGGAAACACCATATATTTT
>13|TRBJ1-5|-|-|TRBV4-1
CASSQGANQPQHF
TGCGCCAGCAGCCAAGGGGCCAATCAGCCCCAGCATTTT
>11|TRBJ2-7|-|-|TRBV2
CASGSYYEQYF
TGTGCCAGCGGGTCCTACTACGAGCAGTACTTC
>18|TRBJ2-1|-|TRBD2|TRBV28
CASSTQQLAGDSYNEQFF
TGTGCCAGCAGTACACAGCAGCTAGCGGGAGACTCCTACAATGAGCAGTTCTTC
>15|TRBJ2-7|-|-|TRBV6-5
CASSYNPGRDYEQYF
TGTGCCAGCAGTTACAACCCGGGCAGAGACTACGAGCAGTACTTC
>14|TRBJ2-4|-|-|TRBV28
CASSLFSKENIQYF
TGTGCCAGCAGTTTATTCTCCAAAGAAAACATTCAGTACTTC
>14|TRBJ2-7|-|-|TRBV5-1
CASSLGAYSYEQYF
TGCGCCAGCAGCCTCGGAGCGTATTCCTACGAGCAGTACTTC
>12|TRBJ2-7|-|-|TRBV10-3
CAISSGTYEQYF
TGTGCCATCAGTTCCGGGACCTACGAGCAGTACTTC
>15|TRBJ2-1|-|-|TRBV19
CASSPLAISYNEQFF
TGTGCCAGTAGTCCGCTAGCGATTTCCTACAATGAGCAGTTCTTC
>12|TRBJ2-1|once|-|TRBV7-9
CASSQVVNEQFF
TGTGCCAGCAGTCAAGTCGTTAATGAGCAGTTCTTC
>15|TRBJ1-2|-|-|TRBV19
CASSIDPGRYYGYTF
TGTGCCAGTAGTATAGATCCGGGGAGGTACTATGGCTACACCTTC
>17|TRBJ1-2|-|-|TRBV7-9
CASSYGPWGDWNYGYTF
TGTGCCAGCAGTTATGGCCCTTGGGGGGATTGGAACTATGGCTACACCTTC
>15|TRBJ1-2|-|TRBD1|TRBV6-5
CASRTGGTDYYGYTF
TGTGCCAGCAGAACGGGAGGGACAGACTACTATGGCTACACCTTC
>14|TRBJ2-7|-|-|TRBV5-1
CASSGRAENYEQYF
TGCGCCAGCAGCGGAAGAGCGGAAAACTACGAGCAGTACTTC
>15|TRBJ1-1|once|-|TRBV28
CASSGSLALNTEAFF
TGTGCCAGCAGTGGGAGCTTGGCCTTGAACACTGAAGCTTTCTTT
>17|TRBJ2-6|-|TRBD2|TRBV25-1
CASSELGRGSGANVLTF
TGTGCCAGCAGTGAACTGGGGAGGGGCTCTGGGGCCAACGTCCTGACTTTC
>15|TRBJ2-2|-|-|TRBV19
CASSIEQGRRGELFF
TGTGCCAGTAGTATAGAGCAGGGTCGGAGGGGGGAGCTGTTTTTT
>12|TRBJ1-3|-|-|TRBV7-9
CASSLEEVGDGF
TGTGCCAGCAGCTTAGAAGAAGTAGGGGACGGGTTT
>14|TRBJ2-5|-|TRBD1|TRBV5-1
CASSLEGARETQYF
TGCGCCAGCAGCTTGGAGGGGGCGCGGGAGACCCAGTACTTC
>12|TRBJ1-5|-|-|TRBV6-6
CASRGLGQPQHF
TGTGCCAGCCGGGGATTGGGGCAGCCCCAGCATTTT
>11|TRBJ2-7|-|TRBD2|TRBV29-1
CSVGTSYEQYF
TGCAGCGTTGGGACTAGCTACGAGCAGTACTTC
>13|TRBJ1-1|-|-|TRBV6-5
CASSYFRDTEAFF
TGTGCCAGCAGTTACTTCAGGGACACTGAAGCTTTCTTT
>15|TRBJ2-7|once|TRBD1|TRBV10-1
CASSDSGQGLYEQYF
TGCGCCAGCAGTGATTCGGGACAGGGCCTCTACGAGCAGTACTTC
>16|TRBJ2-3|-|TRBD2|TRBV18
CASSPPASGITDTQYF
TGTGCCAGCTCACCGCCGGCTAGCGGGATCACAGATACGCAGTATTTT
>16|TRBJ2-1|-|TRBD2|TRBV6-6
CASSPSQREKWNEQFF
TGTGCCAGCAGTCCAAGCCAGCGGGAGAAGTGGAATGAGCAGTTCTTC
>13|TRBJ1-1|-|TRBD1|TRBV2
CASRDRGVAEAFF
TGTGCCAGCAGAGACAGGGGCGTGGCTGAAGCTTTCTTT
>14|TRBJ2-2|-|-|TRBV6-6
CASSSTSLPGELFF
TGTGCCAGCAGCTCGACTAGTTTGCCCGGGGAGCTGTTTTTT
>15|TRBJ2-5|-|-|TRBV9
CASSVAAGSGETQYF
TGTGCCAGCAGCGTAGCTGCCGGGAGCGGAGAGACCCAGTACTTC
>16|TRBJ2-7|once|-|TRBV4-1
CASSQVLGRLPYEQYF
TGCGCCAGCAGCCAAGTGCTAGGTAGGCTTCCCTACGAGCAGTACTTC